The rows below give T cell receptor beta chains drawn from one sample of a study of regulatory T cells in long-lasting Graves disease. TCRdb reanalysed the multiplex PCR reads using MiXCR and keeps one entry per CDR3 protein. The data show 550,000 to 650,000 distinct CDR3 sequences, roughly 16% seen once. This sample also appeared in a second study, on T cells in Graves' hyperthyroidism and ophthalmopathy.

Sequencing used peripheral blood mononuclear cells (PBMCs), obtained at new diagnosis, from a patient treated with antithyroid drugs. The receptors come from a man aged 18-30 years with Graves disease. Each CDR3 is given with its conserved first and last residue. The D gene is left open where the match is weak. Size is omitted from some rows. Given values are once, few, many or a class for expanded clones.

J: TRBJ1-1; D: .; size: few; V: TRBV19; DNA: TGTGCCAGTACTAGCCTTCGGGGCACTGAAGCTTTCTTT; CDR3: CASTSLRGTEAFF
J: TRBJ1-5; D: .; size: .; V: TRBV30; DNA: TGTGCCTGGAGTGTAAACGGTCCCAATCAGCCCCAGCATTTT; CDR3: CAWSVNGPNQPQHF
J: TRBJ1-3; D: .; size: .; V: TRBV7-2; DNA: TGTGCCAGCAGCCTAGACGGGGGGACTGCTGGAAACACCATATATTTT; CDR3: CASSLDGGTAGNTIYF
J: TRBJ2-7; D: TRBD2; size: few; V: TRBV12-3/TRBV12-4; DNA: TGTGCCAGCAGTTTGGGACTAGTCTACGAGCAGTACTTC; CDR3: CASSLGLVYEQYF
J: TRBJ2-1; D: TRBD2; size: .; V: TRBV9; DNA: TGTGCCAGCAGCTGGAGGGACCCAACTAGCGGAACTGGTTTAAATGAGCAGTTCTTC; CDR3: CASSWRDPTSGTGLNEQFF
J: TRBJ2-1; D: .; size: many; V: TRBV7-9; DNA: TGTGCCAGCAGCCCTGGGACTACACTAGGGGGTGAGCAGTTCTTC; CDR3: CASSPGTTLGGEQFF
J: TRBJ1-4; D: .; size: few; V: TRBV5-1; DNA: TGCGCCAGCAGCCCCCTACAGGGAGAGAATGAAAAACTGTTTTTT; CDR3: CASSPLQGENEKLFF
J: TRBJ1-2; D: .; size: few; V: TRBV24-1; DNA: TGTGCCACCAGTGAGGGGGCGAGGTCGAATGGCTACACCTTC; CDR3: CATSEGARSNGYTF
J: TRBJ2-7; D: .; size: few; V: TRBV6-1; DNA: TGTGCCAGCACGCGAGGATACTCCTACGAGCAGTACTTC; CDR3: CASTRGYSYEQYF
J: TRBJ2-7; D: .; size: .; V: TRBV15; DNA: TGTGCCACCAGCAGTCCCGACGCAGGGGGGTACGAGCAGTACTTC; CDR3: CATSSPDAGGYEQYF
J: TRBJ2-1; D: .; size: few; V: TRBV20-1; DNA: TGCAGTGCTAGAGCTTTCGACAGCAGCTCCTACAATGAGCAGTTCTTC; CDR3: CSARAFDSSSYNEQFF
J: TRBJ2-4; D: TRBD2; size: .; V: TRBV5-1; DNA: TGCGCCAGCAGCTTGAAAATTGCGGCGGGAGGGCCGGAAAAAAACATTCAGTACTTC; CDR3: CASSLKIAAGGPEKNIQYF
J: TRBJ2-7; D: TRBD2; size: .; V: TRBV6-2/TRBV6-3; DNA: TGTGCCAGCAGACGATCGGGACTAGCGACGAACTACGAGCAGTACTTC; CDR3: CASRRSGLATNYEQYF
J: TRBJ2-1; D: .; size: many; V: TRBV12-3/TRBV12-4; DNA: TGTGCCAGCAGTCTTGAGACCAATGAGCAGTTCTTC; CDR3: CASSLETNEQFF
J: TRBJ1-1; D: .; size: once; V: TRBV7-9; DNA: TGTGCCAGCAGCTTAATAGGGAATGAAGCTTTCTTT; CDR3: CASSLIGNEAFF
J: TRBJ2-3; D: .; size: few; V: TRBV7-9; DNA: TGTGCCAGCAGCTTAGGTCTCCAGGGAAAAGATACGCAGTATTTT; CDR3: CASSLGLQGKDTQYF
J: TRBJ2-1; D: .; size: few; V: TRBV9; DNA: TGTGCCAGCAGCGTAGAGTCGGCTACAACTAATGAGCAGTTCTTC; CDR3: CASSVESATTNEQFF
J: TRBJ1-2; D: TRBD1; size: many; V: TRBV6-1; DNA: TGTGCCAGCAATCCTGGACAGGGGTCTAACTATGGCTACACCTTC; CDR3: CASNPGQGSNYGYTF
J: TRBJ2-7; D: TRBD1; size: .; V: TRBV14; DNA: TGTGCCAGCAGTCCTAAACGGACAGGGGGATACGAGCAGTACTTC; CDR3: CASSPKRTGGYEQYF
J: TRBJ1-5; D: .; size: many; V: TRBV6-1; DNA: TGTGCCAGCAAGAGACAGGTTTATAGCAATCAGCCCCAGCATTTT; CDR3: CASKRQVYSNQPQHF
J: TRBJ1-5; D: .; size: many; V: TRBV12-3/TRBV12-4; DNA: TGTGCCAGCAGCTTAGGGCTAGGCCCCAATCAGCCCCAGCATTTT; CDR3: CASSLGLGPNQPQHF
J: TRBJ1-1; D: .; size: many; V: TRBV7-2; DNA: TGTGCCAGCAGCCTTAGCGTCAGGATGAACACTGAAGCTTTCTTT; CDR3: CASSLSVRMNTEAFF
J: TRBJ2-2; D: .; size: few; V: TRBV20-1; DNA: TGCAGTGCGGAGGGGGACTCCGGGGAGCTGTTTTTT; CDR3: CSAEGDSGELFF
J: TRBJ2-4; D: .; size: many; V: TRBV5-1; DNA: TGCGCCAGCAGCTTGCCAGGGGAAGACATTCAGTACTTC; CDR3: CASSLPGEDIQYF
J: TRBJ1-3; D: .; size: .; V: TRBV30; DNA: TGTGCCTGGAGTACATCGGGAAACACCATATATTTT; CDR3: CAWSTSGNTIYF
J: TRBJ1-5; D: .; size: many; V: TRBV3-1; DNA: TGTGCCAGCAGCCAAGATTTGGCAGGGGCTCAGCCCCAGCATTTT; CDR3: CASSQDLAGAQPQHF
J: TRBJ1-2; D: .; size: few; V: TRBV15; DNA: TGTGCCACCAGCAGAGCTGGGACGGCGAACTATGGCTACACCTTC; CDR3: CATSRAGTANYGYTF
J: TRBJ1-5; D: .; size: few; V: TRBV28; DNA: TGTGCCAGCAGTTTATGGGGTTTCGGTCAGCCCCAGCATTTT; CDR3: CASSLWGFGQPQHF
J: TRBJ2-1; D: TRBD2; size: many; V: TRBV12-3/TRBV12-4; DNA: TGTGCCAGCAGTTTTAGTCTCCTAGCGGGGGGGTCGTACAATGAGCAGTTCTTC; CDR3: CASSFSLLAGGSYNEQFF
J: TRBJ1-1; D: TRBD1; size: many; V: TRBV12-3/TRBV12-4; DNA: TGTGCCAGCAGAACAGGGGGGTCTGAAGCTTTCTTT; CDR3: CASRTGGSEAFF
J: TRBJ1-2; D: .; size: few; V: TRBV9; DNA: TGTGCCAGCAGCCAAATAAACAGGGTCTATGGCTACACCTTC; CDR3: CASSQINRVYGYTF
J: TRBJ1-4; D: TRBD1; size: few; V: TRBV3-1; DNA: TGTGCCAGCAGCCCGGGACAGGTTAATGAAAAACTGTTTTTT; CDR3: CASSPGQVNEKLFF
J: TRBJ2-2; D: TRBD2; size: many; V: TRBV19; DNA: TGTGCCAGTACAGGCGGGAGTGTCCCCCTCGGGGAGCTGTTTTTT; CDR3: CASTGGSVPLGELFF
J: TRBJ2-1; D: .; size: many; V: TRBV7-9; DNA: TGTGCCAGCAGCTTAGCTGCCAGGTCCTACAATGAGCAGTTCTTC; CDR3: CASSLAARSYNEQFF
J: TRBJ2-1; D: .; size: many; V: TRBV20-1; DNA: TGCAGTGCTAAGGGGGGCGGCAGCCACAATGAGCAGTTCTTC; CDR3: CSAKGGGSHNEQFF
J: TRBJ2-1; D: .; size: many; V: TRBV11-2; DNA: TGTGCCAGCAGACCAAGGACTGTTCTTGACAATGAGCAGTTCTTC; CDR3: CASRPRTVLDNEQFF
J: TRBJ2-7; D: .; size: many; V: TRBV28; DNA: TGTGCCAGCAGTCACGGGGTAGCACACCTCTACGAGCAGTACTTC; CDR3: CASSHGVAHLYEQYF
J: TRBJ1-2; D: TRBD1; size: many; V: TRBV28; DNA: TGTGCCAGCAGTCGGGACAGGGTGGGAGATGGCTACACCTTC; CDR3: CASSRDRVGDGYTF
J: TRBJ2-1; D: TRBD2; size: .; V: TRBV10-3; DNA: TGTGCCATCAGGAAAGCTAGCGGGGCCTACAATGAGCAGTTCTTC; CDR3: CAIRKASGAYNEQFF
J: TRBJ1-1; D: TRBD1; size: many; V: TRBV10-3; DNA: TGTGCCATTCGGACAGGAGGGAACACTGAAGCTTTCTTT; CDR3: CAIRTGGNTEAFF
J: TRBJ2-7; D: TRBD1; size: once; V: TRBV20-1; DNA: TGCAGTGCCCCCCGGACAGGCTACGAGCAGTACTTC; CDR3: CSAPRTGYEQYF
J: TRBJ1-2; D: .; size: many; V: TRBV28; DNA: TGTGCCAGCAGTCCCTGGACGGTCCCCTATGGCTACACCTTC; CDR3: CASSPWTVPYGYTF
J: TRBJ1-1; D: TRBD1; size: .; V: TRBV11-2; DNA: TGTGCCAGCAGCTTACGAAGGACAGGAGTCAACACTGAAGCTTTCTTT; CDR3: CASSLRRTGVNTEAFF
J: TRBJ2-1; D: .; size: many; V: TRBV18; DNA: TGTGCCAGCTCACCACCCGAGGGGGGCCACAATGAGCAGTTCTTC; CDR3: CASSPPEGGHNEQFF
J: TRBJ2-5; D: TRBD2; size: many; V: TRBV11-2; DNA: TGTGCCAGCAGGGGACTAGCGGGAGGAAAACAAGAGACCCAGTACTTC; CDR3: CASRGLAGGKQETQYF
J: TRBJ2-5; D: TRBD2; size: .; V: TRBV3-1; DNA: TGTGCCAGCAGCTTCGCGGGAGGGAGAGAGACCCAGTACTTC; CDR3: CASSFAGGRETQYF
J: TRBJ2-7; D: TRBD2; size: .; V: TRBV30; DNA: TGTGCCTGGGTAATTAGCGGGAGGGCCTACGAGCAGTACTTC; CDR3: CAWVISGRAYEQYF
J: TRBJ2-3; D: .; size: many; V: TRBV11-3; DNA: TGTGCCAGCAGCTTAGGAGTTCCAGATACGCAGTATTTT; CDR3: CASSLGVPDTQYF
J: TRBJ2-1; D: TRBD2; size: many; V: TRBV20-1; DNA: TGCAGTGCTAGAGTGGGCGGGAGCTACAATGAGCAGTTCTTC; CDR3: CSARVGGSYNEQFF
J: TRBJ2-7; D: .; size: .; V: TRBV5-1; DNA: TGCGCCAGCAGCTTGGTCGCTGGGCTAAGGACAGTCACCTACGAGCAGTACTTC; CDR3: CASSLVAGLRTVTYEQYF
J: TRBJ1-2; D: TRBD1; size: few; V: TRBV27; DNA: TGTGCCAGCAGTCCCAGACAGGGTGTGGGCTACACCTTC; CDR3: CASSPRQGVGYTF
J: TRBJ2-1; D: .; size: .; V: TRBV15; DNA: TGTGCCACCAGCCCCGGGGTGGGGGTCGAGCAGTTCTTC; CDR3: CATSPGVGVEQFF